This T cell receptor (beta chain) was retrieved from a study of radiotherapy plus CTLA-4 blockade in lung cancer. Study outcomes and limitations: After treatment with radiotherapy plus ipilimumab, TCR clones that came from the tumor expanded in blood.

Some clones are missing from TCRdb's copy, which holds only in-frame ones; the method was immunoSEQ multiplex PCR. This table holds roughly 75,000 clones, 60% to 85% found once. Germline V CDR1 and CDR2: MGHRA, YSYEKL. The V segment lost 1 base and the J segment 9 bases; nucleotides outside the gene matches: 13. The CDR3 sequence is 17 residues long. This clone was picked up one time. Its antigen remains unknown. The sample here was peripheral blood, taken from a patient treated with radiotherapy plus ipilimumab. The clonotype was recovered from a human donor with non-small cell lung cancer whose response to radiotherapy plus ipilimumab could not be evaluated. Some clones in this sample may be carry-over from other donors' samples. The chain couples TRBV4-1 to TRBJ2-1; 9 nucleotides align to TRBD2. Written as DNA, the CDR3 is TGCGCCAGCAGCCAAGCTAGCGGGGCCGAGGTATCCGGTGAGCAGTTCTTC. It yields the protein CASSQASGAEVSGEQFF.